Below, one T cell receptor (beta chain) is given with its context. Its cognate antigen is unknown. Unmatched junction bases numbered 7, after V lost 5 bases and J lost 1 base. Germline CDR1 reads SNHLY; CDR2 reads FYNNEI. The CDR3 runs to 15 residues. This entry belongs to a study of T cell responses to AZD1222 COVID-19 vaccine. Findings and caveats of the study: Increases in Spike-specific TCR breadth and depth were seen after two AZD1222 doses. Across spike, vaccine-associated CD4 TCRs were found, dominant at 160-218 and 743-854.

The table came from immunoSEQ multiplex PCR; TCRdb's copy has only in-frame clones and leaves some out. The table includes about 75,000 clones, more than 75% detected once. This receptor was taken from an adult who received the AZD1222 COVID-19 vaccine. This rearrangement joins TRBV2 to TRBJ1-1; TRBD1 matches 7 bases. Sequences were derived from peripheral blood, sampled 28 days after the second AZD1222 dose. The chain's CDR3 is CASSRQGVGNTEAFF. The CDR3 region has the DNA TGTGCCAGCAGTCGACAGGGCGTTGGGAACACTGAAGCTTTCTTT.